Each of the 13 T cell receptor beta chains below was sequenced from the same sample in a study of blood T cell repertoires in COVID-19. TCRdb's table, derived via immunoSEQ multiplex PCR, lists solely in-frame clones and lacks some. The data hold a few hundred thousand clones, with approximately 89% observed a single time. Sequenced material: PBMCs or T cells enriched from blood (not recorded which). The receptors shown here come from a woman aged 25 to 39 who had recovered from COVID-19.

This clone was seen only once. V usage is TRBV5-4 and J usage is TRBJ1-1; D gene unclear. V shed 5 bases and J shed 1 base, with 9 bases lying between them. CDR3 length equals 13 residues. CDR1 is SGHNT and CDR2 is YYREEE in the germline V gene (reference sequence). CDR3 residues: CASRSRGNTEAFF. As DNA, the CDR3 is TGTGCCAGCAGGTCCCGCGGGAACACTGAAGCTTTCTTT.

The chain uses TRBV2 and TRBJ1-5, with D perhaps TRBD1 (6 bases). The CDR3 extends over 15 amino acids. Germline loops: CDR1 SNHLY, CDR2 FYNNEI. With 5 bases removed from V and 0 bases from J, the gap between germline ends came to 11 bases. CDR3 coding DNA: TGTGCCAGCAGTCCGGGACACACTAGCAATCAGCCCCAGCATTTT. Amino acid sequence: CASSPGHTSNQPQHF.

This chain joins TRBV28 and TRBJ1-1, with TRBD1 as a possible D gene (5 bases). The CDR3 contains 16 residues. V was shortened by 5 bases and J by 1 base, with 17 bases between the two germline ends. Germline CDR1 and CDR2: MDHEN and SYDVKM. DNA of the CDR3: TGTGCCAGCAGTCAGCTGGGGGGTATGGGGAACACTGAAGCTTTCTTT. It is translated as CASSQLGGMGNTEAFF.

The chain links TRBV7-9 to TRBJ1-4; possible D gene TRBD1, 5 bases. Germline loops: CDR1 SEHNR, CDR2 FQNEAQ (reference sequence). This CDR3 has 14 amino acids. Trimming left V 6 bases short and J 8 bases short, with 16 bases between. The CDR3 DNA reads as TGTGCCAGCAGGCCTAGCGGGGGGGACGAAAAACTGTTTTTT. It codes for CASRPSGGDEKLFF.

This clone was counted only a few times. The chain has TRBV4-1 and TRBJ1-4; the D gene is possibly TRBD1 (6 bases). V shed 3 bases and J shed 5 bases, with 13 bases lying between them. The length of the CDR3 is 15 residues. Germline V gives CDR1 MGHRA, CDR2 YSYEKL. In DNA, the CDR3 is TGCGCCAGCAGCCATTCCCAGGGGTTAAATGAAAAACTGTTTTTT. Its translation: CASSHSQGLNEKLFF.

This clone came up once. Written as DNA, the CDR3 is TGTGCCTGGAGTGTATTTCCCGTCGGGATGGAGGGACTATCGTCACCCCTCCACTTT. Protein: CAWSVFPVGMEGLSSPLHF. The J gene is TRBJ1-6, the V gene TRBV30; a possible D gene is TRBD1 (5 bases). This CDR3 has 19 amino acids. Trimming removed 0 bases at V and 10 bases at J, with 28 bases between. Germline CDR1 GTSNPN, CDR2 SVGIG (reference sequence).

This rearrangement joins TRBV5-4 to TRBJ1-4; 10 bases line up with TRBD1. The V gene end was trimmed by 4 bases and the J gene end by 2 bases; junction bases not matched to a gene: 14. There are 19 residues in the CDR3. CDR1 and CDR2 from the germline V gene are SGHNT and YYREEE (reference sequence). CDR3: CASSPGQGRISVTNEKLFF. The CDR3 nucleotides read TGTGCCAGCAGCCCGGGACAGGGGCGGATCTCGGTCACTAATGAAAAACTGTTTTTT.

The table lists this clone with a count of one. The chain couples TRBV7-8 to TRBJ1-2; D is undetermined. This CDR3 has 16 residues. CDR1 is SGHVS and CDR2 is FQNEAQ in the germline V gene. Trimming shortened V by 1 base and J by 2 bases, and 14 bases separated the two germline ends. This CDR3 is CASSLGGARLNYGYTF. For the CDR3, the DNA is TGTGCCAGCAGCTTAGGAGGCGCAAGGCTGAACTATGGCTACACCTTC.

The CDR3 nucleotides read TGCAGCGTCTACAGGAACACTGAAGCTTTCTTT. This gives the protein CSVYRNTEAFF. This chain links TRBV29-1 with TRBJ1-1; D is unclear. V was pared by 6 bases and J by 1 base, with 6 bases between. The CDR3 runs 11 residues. Germline CDR1 reads SQVTM; CDR2 reads ANQGSEA.

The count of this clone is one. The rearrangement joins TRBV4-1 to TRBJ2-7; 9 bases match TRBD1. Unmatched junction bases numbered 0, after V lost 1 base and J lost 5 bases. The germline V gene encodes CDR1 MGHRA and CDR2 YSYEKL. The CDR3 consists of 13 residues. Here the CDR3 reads CASSQGQGDEQYF. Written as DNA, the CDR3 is TGCGCCAGCAGCCAAGGACAGGGGGACGAGCAGTACTTC.

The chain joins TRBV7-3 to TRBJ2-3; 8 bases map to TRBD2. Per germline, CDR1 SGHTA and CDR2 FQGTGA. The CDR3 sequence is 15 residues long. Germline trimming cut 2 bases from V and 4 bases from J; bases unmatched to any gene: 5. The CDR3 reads CASSLDGRAADTQYF. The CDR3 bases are TGTGCCAGCAGCTTAGACGGGAGGGCCGCAGATACGCAGTATTTT.

As DNA, the CDR3 is TGTGCCAGCAGTGCTCAGGGGGCGAACACCGGGGAGCTGTTTTTT. Encoded protein: CASSAQGANTGELFF. The chain uses TRBV2 and TRBJ2-2, with 7 nucleotides matching TRBD1. Germline trimming cut 4 bases from V and 0 bases from J; bases unmatched to any gene: 2. Germline V gene lookup returns CDR1 SNHLY and CDR2 FYNNEI. The CDR3 spans 15 residues.

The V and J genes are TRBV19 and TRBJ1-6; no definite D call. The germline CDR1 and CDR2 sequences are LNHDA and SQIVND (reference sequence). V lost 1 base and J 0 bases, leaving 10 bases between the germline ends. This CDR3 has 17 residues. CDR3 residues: CASSIGAESSYNSPLHF. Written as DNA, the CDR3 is TGTGCCAGTAGTATAGGAGCGGAGAGCTCCTATAATTCACCCCTCCACTTT.